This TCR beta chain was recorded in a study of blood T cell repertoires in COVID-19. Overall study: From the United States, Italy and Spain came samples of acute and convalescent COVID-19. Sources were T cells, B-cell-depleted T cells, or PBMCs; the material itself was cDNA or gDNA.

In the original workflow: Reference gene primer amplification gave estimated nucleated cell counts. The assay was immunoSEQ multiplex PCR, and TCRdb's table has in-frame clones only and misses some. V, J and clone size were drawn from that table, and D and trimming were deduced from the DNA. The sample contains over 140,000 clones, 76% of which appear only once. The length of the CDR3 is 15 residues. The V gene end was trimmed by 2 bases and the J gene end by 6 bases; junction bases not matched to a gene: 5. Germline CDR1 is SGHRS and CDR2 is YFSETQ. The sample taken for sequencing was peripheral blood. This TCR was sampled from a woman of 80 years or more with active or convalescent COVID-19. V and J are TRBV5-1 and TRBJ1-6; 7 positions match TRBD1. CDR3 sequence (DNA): TGCGCCAGCAGCTTCGAACAGGGGTCTAATTCACCCCTCCACTTT. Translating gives CASSFEQGSNSPLHF.